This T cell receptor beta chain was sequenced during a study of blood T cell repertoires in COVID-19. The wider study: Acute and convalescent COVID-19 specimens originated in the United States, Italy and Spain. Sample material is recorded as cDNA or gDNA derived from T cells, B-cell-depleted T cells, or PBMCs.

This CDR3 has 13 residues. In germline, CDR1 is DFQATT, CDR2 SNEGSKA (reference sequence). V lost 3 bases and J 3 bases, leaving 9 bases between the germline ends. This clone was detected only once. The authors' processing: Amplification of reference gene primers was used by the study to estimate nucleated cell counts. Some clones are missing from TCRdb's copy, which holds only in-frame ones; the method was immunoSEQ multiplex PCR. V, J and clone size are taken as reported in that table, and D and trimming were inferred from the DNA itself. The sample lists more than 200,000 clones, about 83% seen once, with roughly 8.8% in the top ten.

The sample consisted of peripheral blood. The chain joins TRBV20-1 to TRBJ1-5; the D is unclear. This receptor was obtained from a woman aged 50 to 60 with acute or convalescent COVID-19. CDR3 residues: CSASGLINQPQHF. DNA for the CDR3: TGCAGTGCTAGTGGACTAATCAATCAGCCCCAGCATTTT.